This entry is about one T cell receptor beta chain. The antigen is undetermined. Stated time point: persistent/refractory GD, antithyroid drugs over 5 years with positive TRAb. From RNA extracted from PBMCs, the TCR library was made. The data were taken from a study of regulatory T cells in long-lasting Graves disease. The CDR3 loop spans 15 amino acids. From germline, CDR1 is LNHNV and CDR2 YYDKDF (reference sequence). V was pared by 1 base and J by 6 bases, with 15 bases between. Study outcomes and limitations: It was in persistent disease that TRBV28, TRBJ1-2 and TRBJ2-5 were favored. TCR diversity was lower in persistent Graves' patients than in newly diagnosed ones.

Arm-PCR of CDR3 regions with iRepertoire HTBI primers generated TCR beta libraries. TCRdb reanalysed the multiplex PCR reads using MiXCR and keeps one entry per CDR3 protein. This sample yields roughly 400,000 distinct CDR3 sequences, of which around 21% are seen a single time; less than 25% belongs to the top ten. This receptor was taken from a female donor with Graves disease. The sequenced sample was peripheral blood mononuclear cells (PBMCs), obtained when the disease was refractory, from a patient treated with antithyroid drugs. The chain is built from TRBV15 and TRBJ1-1; D call uncertain. The CDR3 DNA sequence: TGTGCCACCAGCAGAGCGGCAGGAATTGGTTCTGAAGCTTTCTTT. It translates to CATSRAAGIGSEAFF.